This T cell receptor beta chain was sequenced during a study of cytomegalovirus exposure and HLA in healthy donors. Study outcomes and limitations: Sequencing probably produced one cluster of sequence variants that were highly shared.

Remarks on this clone: The antigen is unknown.

PCR primers comprised 60 Vbeta and 13 Jbeta primers. The method was immunoSEQ multiplex PCR; TCRdb's version includes in-frame clones alone and lacks a portion of them. This sample's clone table lists approximately 200,000 clones. Germline values: CDR1 GTSNPN, CDR2 SVGIG (reference sequence). V was cut by 6 bases and J by 2 bases, with 18 bases left in between. The CDR3 is 15 amino acids. The material sequenced was PBMCs. The chain recombines TRBV30 with TRBJ2-3; D is perhaps TRBD1 (5 bases). This receptor was obtained from a boy aged 5 to 17 in good health and CMV-seronegative. DNA for the CDR3: TGTGCCTGTCACCTGACAGAGGTCCTCACAGATACGCAGTATTTT. It specifies CACHLTEVLTDTQYF.